This note documents a single TCR beta chain sequence. The data originate from a study of T cell responses to AZD1222 COVID-19 vaccine. Clones were sequenced by immunoSEQ multiplex PCR, and TCRdb holds only the in-frame ones, with some missing. This sample yields roughly 130,000 clones, of which 85% to 95% are seen a single time; about 3% belongs to the top ten. Material: peripheral blood, obtained on day 0 of AZD1222 vaccination. The source of this sequence is an adult in good health.

CDR3 nucleotides: TGTGCCAGCAGTTACTCCTACGGGGTAACAGATACGCAGTATTTT. Amino acids: CASSYSYGVTDTQYF. The chain links TRBV6-5 to TRBJ2-3; a weak D match, TRBD2 (5 bases). This CDR3 has 15 residues. Deletions cut 0 bases from V and 3 bases from J, with 10 bases between. Looked up from germline, CDR1 is MNHEY and CDR2 is SVGAGI.